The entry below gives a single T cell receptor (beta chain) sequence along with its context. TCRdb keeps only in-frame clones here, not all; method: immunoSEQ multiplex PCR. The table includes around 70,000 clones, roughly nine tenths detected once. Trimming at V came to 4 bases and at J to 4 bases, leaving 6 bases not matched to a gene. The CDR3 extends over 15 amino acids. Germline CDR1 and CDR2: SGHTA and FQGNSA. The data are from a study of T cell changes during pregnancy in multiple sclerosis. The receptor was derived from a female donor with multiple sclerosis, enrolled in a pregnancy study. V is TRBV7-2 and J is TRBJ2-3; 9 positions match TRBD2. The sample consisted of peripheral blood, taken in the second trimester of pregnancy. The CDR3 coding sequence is TGTGCCAGCAGCTCTCGCGGGGGGGCCCCAGATACGCAGTATTTT. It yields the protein CASSSRGGAPDTQYF.